Presented here are 10 T cell receptor beta chains from one specimen sequenced in a study of blood T cell repertoires in COVID-19. Produced via immunoSEQ multiplex PCR; TCRdb's table is partial and in-frame only. Here the sample spans about 250,000 clones, around 85% being singletons. The sample comprised peripheral blood. The receptors here all came from a man in his forties or fifties with active or convalescent COVID-19.

The chain couples TRBV20-1 to TRBJ2-7; 7 positions agree with TRBD2. CDR3 size: 11 residues. Germline assignment: CDR1 DFQATT and CDR2 SNEGSKA (reference sequence). The CDR3 nucleotides are TGCTCCTGGGCGGGAGCCTACGAGCAGTACTTC. It yields the protein CSWAGAYEQYF.

This chain connects TRBV20-1 to TRBJ2-4, with D unclear. This CDR3 has 11 residues. Trimming took off 3 bases at V and 8 bases at J, with 8 bases between the two ends. CDR1 is DFQATT and CDR2 is SNEGSKA in the germline V gene (reference sequence). In DNA form, the CDR3 reads TGCAGTGCTAGTATTCTTGACATTCAGTACTTC. This sequence encodes CSASILDIQYF.

The chain combines TRBV10-2 with TRBJ1-1, with D perhaps TRBD1 (6 bases). The CDR3 is made up of 13 amino acids. Trimming took 8 bases from V and 1 from J, leaving 11 bases between them. The germline V gene encodes CDR1 WSHSY and CDR2 SAAADI. The CDR3 nucleotides read TGCGCCAGCGCGCCACAGGGGAACACTGAAGCTTTCTTT. Translating gives CASAPQGNTEAFF.

CDR3 sequence: CASSMGLVGGGLGSSTEQFF. Here the CDR3 DNA reads TGTGCCAGCAGCATGGGGCTGGTAGGGGGCGGTCTAGGAAGTTCGACCGAGCAGTTCTTC. The chain combines TRBV27 with TRBJ2-1, with 7 positions matching TRBD1. The CDR3 consists of 20 residues. V lost 6 bases to trimming and J lost 10 bases; unmatched junction nucleotides: 30. CDR1 is MNHEY and CDR2 is SMNVEV in the germline V gene (reference sequence).

The rearrangement links TRBV6-5 to TRBJ1-1; D perhaps matches TRBD1 (5 bases). CDR1 and CDR2 (germline): MNHEY, SVGAGI. The CDR3 runs 15 residues. Trimming pared 6 bases from V and 1 base from J, leaving 15 bases between. CDR3 sequence (DNA): TGTGCCAGCAGGGGACTTGGGGCCCCGAACACTGAAGCTTTCTTT. As protein: CASRGLGAPNTEAFF.

This chain connects TRBV12-3 or TRBV12-4 to TRBJ1-1; no clear D. V lost 6 bases and J lost 1, with 9 bases in between. The CDR3 has 13 amino acids. CDR3 sequence: CASSPAANTEAFF. Here the CDR3 DNA reads TGTGCCAGCAGCCCGGCGGCGAACACTGAAGCTTTCTTT.

CDR3 nucleotides: TGTGCCAGTAGTACGCCCGGACTAGCGGGGCAATGGAAAGAGACCCAGTACTTC. It specifies CASSTPGLAGQWKETQYF. The rearrangement uses TRBV19 and TRBJ2-5; 12 positions match TRBD2. This CDR3 comprises 18 residues. CDR1 and CDR2 from the germline V gene are LNHDA and SQIVND (reference sequence). The J segment lost 3 bases and the V segment lost 4 bases, leaving 12 bases of the junction unmatched.

This chain joins TRBV14 and TRBJ2-1; unclear D gene. V lost 0 bases and J 9 bases, leaving 9 bases between the germline ends. Germline CDR1 reads SGHDN; CDR2 reads FVKESK. This CDR3 has 13 amino acids. DNA for the CDR3: TGTGCCAGCAGCCAAGATCCTAGGTCTGAGCAGTTCTTC. Its protein product is CASSQDPRSEQFF.

J is TRBJ1-1 and V is TRBV2; D perhaps matches TRBD1 (5 bases). The germline CDR1 and CDR2 sequences are SNHLY and FYNNEI. Trimming shortened V by 2 bases and J by 4 bases, and 14 bases separated the two germline ends. This CDR3 spans 15 amino acids. CDR3 DNA: TGTGCCAGCAGTGAAACGCGGGGGTGGGTCACTGAAGCTTTCTTT. This translates into CASSETRGWVTEAFF.

The sample holds one count of this clone. The J gene is TRBJ2-1, the V gene TRBV18; 7 bases match TRBD2. Trimming took 6 bases from V and 6 from J; bases not matched to a gene: 5. The CDR3 extends over 13 amino acids. Germline V lookup: CDR1 KGHSH, CDR2 LQKENI. CDR3: CASSPLAGNEQFF. In nucleotides, the CDR3 is TGTGCCAGCTCCCCATTAGCGGGCAATGAGCAGTTCTTC.